One sample yielded the 21 T cell receptor beta chains listed below, sequenced in a study of T cells in Graves' hyperthyroidism and ophthalmopathy. The source material, RNA transcripts, was used to amplify TCR beta CDR3 regions. First-round RT-PCR targeting the TCR CDR3 was performed with the HTBI primer set. In TCRdb, the multiplex PCR reads were re-called with MiXCR into one record per CDR3 protein. This sample yields approximately 490,000 distinct CDR3 sequences, of which 22% are seen a single time; about 49% belongs to the top ten. Sequenced input: blood. Receptors originate from a woman in her sixties or seventies with Graves' ophthalmopathy.

This sequence joins TRBV18 and TRBJ1-6; D ambiguous. Trimming pared 2 bases from V and 10 bases from J, leaving 18 bases between. CDR1 KGHSH and CDR2 LQKENI come from the germline V gene. CDR3 length: 16 residues. Written as DNA, the CDR3 is TGTGCCAGCTCACCAGACTCGACAAGTCCAAGGTCACCCCTCCACTTT. Translation gives CASSPDSTSPRSPLHF.

This clonotype was detected many times. The rearrangement links TRBV7-2 to TRBJ2-7, with no clear D. V shed 1 base and J shed 7 bases, with 8 bases lying between them. Germline assignment: CDR1 SGHTA and CDR2 FQGNSA. The CDR3 is 12 amino acids. CDR3 bases: TGTGCCAGCAGCTTAGAATTGGGGGAGCAGTACTTC. Translation: CASSLELGEQYF.

This clonotype has just a few counts. CDR3 protein: CASSLAGTGSEKLFF. The CDR3, as DNA: TGTGCCAGCAGTTTAGCGGGGACAGGGAGTGAAAAACTGTTTTTT. V and J are TRBV12-3 or TRBV12-4 and TRBJ1-4; 9 nucleotides match TRBD1. Trimming took 0 bases from V and 7 from J; bases not matched to a gene: 3. There are 15 residues in the CDR3.

V usage is TRBV6-1 and J usage is TRBJ1-6; 9 bases agree with TRBD1. V was pared by 8 bases and J by 7 bases, with 6 bases of the junction left unmatched. The germline V gene encodes CDR1 MNHNS and CDR2 SASEGT. CDR3 size: 14 residues. DNA for the CDR3: TGTGCCAGCGGACAGACAGGGGGGAATTCACCCCTCCACTTT. Protein: CASGQTGGNSPLHF.

A few counts support this clonotype. Here the CDR3 DNA reads TGTGCCAGCAGCCCCGAGGGACAGGGGTTCTCTGGGGCCAACGTCCTGACTTTC. Protein: CASSPEGQGFSGANVLTF. The V call is TRBV7-9, the J call TRBJ2-6; 10 bases agree with TRBD1. Germline V gives CDR1 SEHNR, CDR2 FQNEAQ (reference sequence). This CDR3 is built from 18 residues. V dropped 5 bases and J dropped 0; count of bases not matched to a gene: 7.

This clonotype was seen many times. CDR3 coding DNA: TGTGCCAGCAGTAAGGAAAATCAGCCCCAGCATTTT. This sequence encodes CASSKENQPQHF. The V and J genes are TRBV2 and TRBJ1-5, with no clear D. The germline gives CDR1 SNHLY, CDR2 FYNNEI. Trimming pared 5 bases from V and 4 bases from J, leaving 6 bases between. CDR3 size: 12 residues.

The chain combines TRBV9 with TRBJ2-3, with no clear D. The CDR3 length is 16 residues. Trimming removed 2 bases at V and 0 bases at J, with 13 bases between. Looked up from germline, CDR1 is SGDLS and CDR2 is YYNGEE. CDR3 sequence: CASSVRYGVSTDTQYF. DNA of the CDR3: TGTGCCAGCAGCGTTCGGTACGGCGTAAGCACAGATACGCAGTATTTT.

The sample holds a few counts of this clonotype. This chain links TRBV5-1 with TRBJ2-1; D is perhaps TRBD2 (5 bases). Trimming left V 4 bases short and J 7 bases short, with 15 bases between. Germline CDR1 SGHRS, CDR2 YFSETQ. The CDR3 covers 14 residues. The DNA for the CDR3 is TGCGCCAGCAGCCATCAACTAGGGAAGAATGAGCAGTTCTTC. Translated: CASSHQLGKNEQFF.

This clonotype was observed a few times. CDR3 sequence reads: CASSSDRGKYNEQFF. CDR3 coding DNA: TGTGCCAGCAGCTCGGACAGGGGAAAGTACAATGAGCAGTTCTTC. V is TRBV7-3 and J is TRBJ2-1, with 9 bases fitting TRBD1. The CDR3 consists of 15 residues. Germline CDR1 SGHTA, CDR2 FQGTGA. V trimming: 4 bases; J trimming: 4 bases; junction bases outside the gene matches: 5.

About this clonotype: One end of the junction fails to match germline, which may point to a read error. The V call is TRBV2, the J call TRBJ2-3, with D perhaps matching TRBD2 (6 bases). In germline, CDR1 is SNHLY, CDR2 FYNNEI. This CDR3 has 14 amino acids. The CDR3 DNA sequence: TGTGCCGGCAGTAGCAGCGGGCGCACAGATACGCAGTGTTTT. Translating gives CAGSSSGRTDTQCF.

V gene TRBV27 combines with J gene TRBJ2-1; TRBD2 matches 8 bases. Trimming at V came to 5 bases and at J to 4 bases, leaving 13 bases not matched to a gene. The CDR3 covers 17 residues. Per the germline V gene, CDR1 is MNHEY and CDR2 is SMNVEV (reference sequence). CDR3 sequence (DNA): TGTGCCAGCAGTAATAAACCTAGCGGGCTAATTTACAATGAGCAGTTCTTC. Protein sequence: CASSNKPSGLIYNEQFF.

This clonotype has at least ten counts. The genes are TRBV2 and TRBJ1-1, with D possibly matching TRBD1 (5 bases). Germline CDR1 SNHLY, CDR2 FYNNEI. V gave up 4 bases and J gave up 2 bases, with 14 bases separating them. There are 15 residues in the CDR3. In nucleotides, the CDR3 is TGTGCCAGCAGTGCCAGGGCCATAGGAAACACTGAAGCTTTCTTT. Amino acid sequence: CASSARAIGNTEAFF.

This clonotype was observed at least ten times. The V and J genes are TRBV7-3 and TRBJ2-1, with 9 nucleotides matching TRBD2. The CDR3 loop spans 15 amino acids. Per the germline V gene, CDR1 is SGHTA and CDR2 is FQGTGA. V gave up 2 bases and J gave up 7 bases; unmatched junction bases: 6. The CDR3 protein is CASSLGVAGVNEQFF. The CDR3 DNA follows: TGTGCCAGCAGCTTAGGGGTAGCGGGAGTGAATGAGCAGTTCTTC.

In its sample, this clonotype was seen a few times. V and J are TRBV5-1 and TRBJ2-2; 7 bases agree with TRBD1. The CDR3 sequence is 15 residues long. With 0 bases clipped from V and 7 bases from J, the junction kept 6 bases outside the gene matches. Germline CDR1 and CDR2: SGHRS and YFSETQ. The CDR3 DNA sequence: TGCGCCAGCAGCTTGGTTCAGGGACAGCACGGGGAGCTGTTTTTT. It specifies CASSLVQGQHGELFF.

V and J are TRBV12-3 or TRBV12-4 and TRBJ1-3; D unclear. V was cut by 5 bases and J by 4 bases, with 12 bases left in between. This CDR3 region has 14 residues. The chain's CDR3 is CASSPGVRGNTIYF. CDR3 in DNA: TGTGCCAGCAGTCCCGGGGTTAGGGGAAACACCATATATTTT.

Ten or more counts support this clonotype. The J gene is TRBJ1-1, the V gene TRBV30; D gene uncertain. Deletions cut 3 bases from V and 1 base from J, with 9 bases between. The CDR3 is made up of 13 amino acids. Germline CDR1 GTSNPN, CDR2 SVGIG (reference sequence). CDR3 bases: TGTGCCTGGAGCCTGACCGGGAACACTGAAGCTTTCTTT. It translates to CAWSLTGNTEAFF. The whole variable domain, filled in from reference TRBV30 and TRBJ1-1, reads SQTIHQWPATLVQPVGSPLSLECTVEGTSNPNLYWYRQAAGRGLQLLFYSVGIGQISSEVPQNLSASRPQDRQFILSSKKLLLSDSGFYLCAWSLTGNTEAFFGQGTRLTVV.

In this sample, this clonotype turned up many times. This chain joins TRBV11-2 and TRBJ2-7, with 14 bases aligning to TRBD2. The germline V gene has CDR1 SGHAT and CDR2 FQNNGV. The V and J ends lost 5 bases and 3 bases, in that order; junction bases with no gene match: 0. The CDR3 sequence is 14 residues long. Here the CDR3 DNA reads TGTGCCAGCAGCGGGACTAGCGGGAGCTACGAGCAGTACTTC. This sequence encodes CASSGTSGSYEQYF.

This clonotype was counted a few times. V is TRBV28 and J is TRBJ1-2, with 7 bases identical to TRBD1. The V gene end was trimmed by 5 bases and the J gene end by 4 bases; junction bases not matched to a gene: 10. The CDR3 has 15 residues. From germline, CDR1 is MDHEN and CDR2 SYDVKM. For the CDR3, the DNA is TGTGCCAGCAGTACAAAGACAGGGAGCGGCTATGGCTACACCTTC. It encodes CASSTKTGSGYGYTF.

This clonotype was found many times. V is TRBV30 and J is TRBJ1-1, with 9 bases identical to TRBD1. Germline V CDR1 and CDR2: GTSNPN, SVGIG (reference sequence). CDR3 size: 14 residues. V shed 5 bases and J 11 bases; nucleotides not matched to a gene: 15. CDR3 sequence reads: CAWGGQGTLRPAFF. In DNA form, the CDR3 reads TGTGCCTGGGGGGGACAGGGTACGCTCCGGCCCGCTTTCTTT.

In its sample, this clonotype was seen many times. This rearrangement joins TRBV11-2 to TRBJ1-6; D not resolved. The CDR3 is 14 amino acids. V lost 1 base to trimming and J lost 8 bases, with 9 bases between them. Germline V gene data show CDR1 as SGHAT and CDR2 as FQNNGV. The CDR3 DNA sequence: TGTGCCAGCAGCTTAGGTAGCTTCGATTCACCCCTCCACTTT. This codes for CASSLGSFDSPLHF.

The chain is built from TRBV6-1 and TRBJ1-2, with 7 positions matching TRBD1. V was pared by 5 bases and J by 3 bases, with 6 bases of the junction left unmatched. This CDR3 has 14 amino acids. The germline gives CDR1 MNHNS, CDR2 SASEGT. CDR3 loop: CASSQRDSYYGYTF. In DNA form, the CDR3 reads TGTGCCAGCAGTCAAAGGGACAGTTACTATGGCTACACCTTC.